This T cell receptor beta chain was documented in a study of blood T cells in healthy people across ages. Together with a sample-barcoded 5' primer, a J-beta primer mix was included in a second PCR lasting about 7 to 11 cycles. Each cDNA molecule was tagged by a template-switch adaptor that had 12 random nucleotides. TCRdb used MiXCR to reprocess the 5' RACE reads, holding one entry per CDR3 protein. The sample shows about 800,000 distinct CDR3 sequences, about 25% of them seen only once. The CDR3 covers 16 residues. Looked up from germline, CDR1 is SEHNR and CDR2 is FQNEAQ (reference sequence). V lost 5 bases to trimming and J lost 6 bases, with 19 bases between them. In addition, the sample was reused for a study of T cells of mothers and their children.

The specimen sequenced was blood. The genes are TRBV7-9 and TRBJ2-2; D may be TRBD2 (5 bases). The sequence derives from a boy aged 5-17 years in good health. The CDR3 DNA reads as TGTGCCAGCAGCCCACGCCCAACGGGAAACCCCGGGGAGCTGTTTTTT. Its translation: CASSPRPTGNPGELFF.